The clone carrying this T cell receptor (beta chain) was counted only a few times. No antigen is known for it. Deletions cut 4 bases from V and 3 bases from J, with 10 bases between. The CDR3 is 15 residues long. CDR1 is SGHVS, CDR2 FNYEAQ, per germline. The sample is drawn from a study of T cell responses to AZD1222 COVID-19 vaccine. Clones were read by immunoSEQ multiplex PCR, and TCRdb kept only the in-frame ones, dropping some. The table lists 180,000 or so clones, about 90% of them singletons. General study results and limits: CD4 TCRs linked to vaccination spanned spike, dominating at 160-218 and 743-854. Increases in Spike-specific TCR breadth and depth were seen after two AZD1222 doses. Baseline seropositivity occurred in only six AZD1222 recipients.

Sequenced material: peripheral blood, taken 28 days after the second AZD1222 dose. This receptor was taken from an adult who received the AZD1222 COVID-19 vaccine. The chain employs TRBV7-6 and TRBJ2-6; D possibly corresponds to TRBD1 (5 bases). This CDR3 is CASSSTGSGANVLTF. DNA of the CDR3: TGTGCCAGCAGCTCCACAGGTAGTGGGGCCAACGTCCTGACTTTC.